The 18 T cell receptor beta chains given below trace back to one sample, sequenced in a study of T cells in Graves' hyperthyroidism and ophthalmopathy. TCR beta CDR3 region amplification was performed from RNA transcripts. The TCR CDR3 was amplified in a first-round RT-PCR using the HTBI primer set. TCRdb analysed the multiplex PCR reads with MiXCR anew, one entry per CDR3 protein. The sample carries around 340,000 distinct CDR3 sequences, over 15% recorded once. Material for sequencing was blood. The receptors originated from a woman aged 45-60 years with Graves' hyperthyroidism.

V usage is TRBV9 and J usage is TRBJ2-1; D tentatively fits TRBD1 or TRBD2 (6 bases each). This CDR3 comprises 17 residues. Trimming cost V 0 bases and J 6 bases, with 19 bases left between them. CDR1 is SGDLS and CDR2 is YYNGEE in the germline V gene. The CDR3 protein is CASSVEPGTPGANEQFF. CDR3 DNA: TGTGCCAGCAGCGTAGAGCCCGGGACCCCGGGGGCCAATGAGCAGTTCTTC.

This clonotype occurred a few times. The rearrangement links TRBV5-5 to TRBJ1-1; D gene ambiguous. The CDR3 totals 12 residues. Germline V gives CDR1 SGHKS, CDR2 YYEKEE (reference sequence). Trimming removed 0 bases at V and 7 bases at J, with 7 bases between. CDR3 residues: CASSLAVFEAFF. The CDR3 DNA follows: TGTGCCAGCAGCTTGGCGGTCTTTGAAGCTTTCTTT. Together with reference TRBV5-5 and TRBJ1-1, the CDR3 gives the full variable domain: DAGVTQSPTHLIKTRGQQVTLRCSPISGHKSVSWYQQVLGQGPQFIFQYYEKEERGRGNFPDRFSARQFPNYSSELNVNALLLGDSALYLCASSLAVFEAFFGQGTRLTVV.

The chain joins TRBV27 to TRBJ2-7; no firm D call. The germline V and J ends were trimmed by 8 bases and 1 base, with 15 bases remaining between them. Germline CDR1 MNHEY, CDR2 SMNVEV (reference sequence). This CDR3 has 14 amino acids. CDR3 sequence: CASGPRMGSYEQYF. CDR3 nucleotides: TGTGCCAGCGGCCCCAGGATGGGGTCCTACGAGCAGTACTTC.

In its sample, this clonotype was seen a few times. The chain employs TRBV5-8 and TRBJ2-2; 9 bases agree with TRBD2. This CDR3 is built from 18 residues. From germline, CDR1 is SGHTS and CDR2 YDEGEE. Trimming cost V 4 bases and J 0 bases; bases outside gene matches: 10. This CDR3 is CASSQGVSGGSNTGELFF. For the CDR3, the DNA is TGTGCCAGCAGCCAAGGAGTTAGCGGGGGCTCGAACACCGGGGAGCTGTTTTTT.

J is TRBJ2-7 and V is TRBV15, with 10 positions matching TRBD1. Germline CDR1 LNHNV, CDR2 YYDKDF (reference sequence). CDR3 length equals 14 residues. Trimming took 4 bases from V and 3 from J; bases not matched to a gene: 3. In nucleotides, the CDR3 is TGTGCCACCAGCACAGGACAGGGGGACTACGAGCAGTACTTC. Translation gives CATSTGQGDYEQYF.

The CDR3 DNA sequence: TGTGCCAGTAGTCTCCGGTTTGTATCCGCGCAAGAGACCCAGTACTTC. Amino acids: CASSLRFVSAQETQYF. The genes are TRBV19 and TRBJ2-5; no firm D call. Germline assignment: CDR1 LNHDA and CDR2 SQIVND (reference sequence). The CDR3 is made up of 16 amino acids. Deletions cut 5 bases from V and 2 bases from J, with 18 bases between.

This clonotype was detected ten times or more. The chain combines TRBV30 with TRBJ2-7; perhaps D is TRBD1 or TRBD2 (5 bases each). This CDR3 spans 14 amino acids. In germline, CDR1 is GTSNPN, CDR2 SVGIG (reference sequence). V was clipped by 4 bases and J by 2 bases, with 15 bases between them. CDR3 sequence reads: CAWTPREGTYEQYF. CDR3 in DNA: TGTGCCTGGACTCCACGTGAGGGGACCTACGAGCAGTACTTC. Variable domain in full (rest from reference TRBV30 and TRBJ2-7): SQTIHQWPATLVQPVGSPLSLECTVEGTSNPNLYWYRQAAGRGLQLLFYSVGIGQISSEVPQNLSASRPQDRQFILSSKKLLLSDSGFYLCAWTPREGTYEQYFGPGTRLTVT.

V usage is TRBV6-1 and J usage is TRBJ2-7; maybe TRBD2 (6 bases). The V and J ends lost 7 bases and 0 bases respectively, with 10 bases between them. Germline CDR1 and CDR2: MNHNS and SASEGT. There are 13 residues in the CDR3. The CDR3 DNA follows: TGTGCCAGCAAATTGGGGGGCTCCTACGAGCAGTACGTC. Translation: CASKLGGSYEQYV.

In its sample, this clonotype was seen many times. This chain links TRBV2 with TRBJ2-5; D is perhaps TRBD2 (6 bases). Germline loops: CDR1 SNHLY, CDR2 FYNNEI. Trimming cost V 7 bases and J 1 base, with 16 bases left between them. The length of the CDR3 is 15 residues. CDR3 nucleotides: TGTGCCAGCACCCACCGTAGCGGTGGCCAAGAGACCCAGTACTTC. Residues: CASTHRSGGQETQYF.

The V gene is TRBV9, the J gene TRBJ1-1; D gene uncertain. Per the germline V gene, CDR1 is SGDLS and CDR2 is YYNGEE. The ends were cut back, 4 bases at V and 0 bases at J, with 10 bases in the middle. CDR3 size: 14 residues. The CDR3 DNA sequence: TGTGCCAGCAGCCGCCTAGGGATGAACACTGAAGCTTTCTTT. Translated: CASSRLGMNTEAFF.

This clonotype was seen a handful of times. The genes are TRBV2 and TRBJ1-4; D is unresolved. The germline V and J ends were trimmed by 6 bases and 7 bases, with 9 bases remaining between them. Germline CDR1 reads SNHLY; CDR2 reads FYNNEI. This CDR3 region has 12 residues. CDR3 region: CASSTVVEKLFF. For the CDR3, the DNA is TGTGCCAGCAGCACGGTGGTTGAAAAACTGTTTTTT.

The chain carries TRBV10-3 and TRBJ1-1; a weak D match, TRBD1 (5 bases). Germline V gives CDR1 ENHRY, CDR2 SYGVKD. The CDR3 sequence is 13 residues long. V was pared by 7 bases and J by 1 base, with 10 bases between. This CDR3 reads CAIKGDGNTEAFF. The CDR3 coding sequence is TGTGCCATCAAAGGGGACGGGAACACTGAAGCTTTCTTT.

The chain joins TRBV5-1 to TRBJ1-2; a weak D match, TRBD1 (5 bases). In germline, CDR1 is SGHRS, CDR2 YFSETQ. V gave up 0 bases and J gave up 7 bases, with 19 bases separating them. The CDR3 is 16 residues long. For the CDR3, the DNA is TGCGCCAGCAGCTTGGAAACTGTTAGGGGTTTGGGTGGCTACACCTTC. Translation: CASSLETVRGLGGYTF.

This clonotype was observed at least ten times. The V and J genes are TRBV28 and TRBJ2-5; D perhaps matches TRBD2 (5 bases). The V gene lost 4 bases and the J gene lost 1 base, with 7 bases spanning the gap. This CDR3 has 13 amino acids. Per germline, CDR1 MDHEN and CDR2 SYDVKM. The CDR3 bases are TGTGCCAGCAGTTGGGCGGGCCAAGAGACCCAGTACTTC. Amino acid sequence: CASSWAGQETQYF.

The table lists this clonotype with many counts. The rearrangement links TRBV2 to TRBJ2-7; D is unclear. The CDR3 totals 12 residues. The V gene lost 3 bases and the J gene lost 3 bases, with 6 bases spanning the gap. In germline, CDR1 is SNHLY, CDR2 FYNNEI. CDR3 in DNA: TGTGCCAGCAGTGATGGGGTCTACGAGCAGTACGTC. As protein: CASSDGVYEQYV.

This clonotype was recorded many times. J is TRBJ2-3 and V is TRBV30; TRBD2 matches 8 bases. Germline loops: CDR1 GTSNPN, CDR2 SVGIG (reference sequence). The CDR3 runs 15 residues. V was clipped by 1 base and J by 6 bases; unmatched bases: 9. CDR3 in DNA: TGTGCCTGGAGTGAAAGCGGGAGTATATCGGATACGCAGTATTTT. Its protein is CAWSESGSISDTQYF. Based on the CDR3 plus reference TRBV30 and TRBJ2-3, the full variable domain is SQTIHQWPATLVQPVGSPLSLECTVEGTSNPNLYWYRQAAGRGLQLLFYSVGIGQISSEVPQNLSASRPQDRQFILSSKKLLLSDSGFYLCAWSESGSISDTQYFGPGTRLTVL.

V usage is TRBV7-3 and J usage is TRBJ2-1; 8 bases agree with TRBD2. This CDR3 is built from 14 residues. After removal of 1 base from V and 6 bases from J, the junction contained 2 bases not matched to a gene. Germline V gene data show CDR1 as SGHTA and CDR2 as FQGTGA. The CDR3 nucleotides read TGTGCCAGCAGCTTAAAAACTAGCGGCAATGAGCAGTTCTTC. It encodes CASSLKTSGNEQFF.

The rearrangement uses TRBV28 and TRBJ2-7; TRBD1 aligns across 9 bases. The V gene end was trimmed by 5 bases and the J gene end by 7 bases; junction bases not matched to a gene: 6. Looked up from germline, CDR1 is MDHEN and CDR2 is SYDVKM. This CDR3 is 13 amino acids long. This CDR3 reads CASSTGTGREQYF. CDR3 in DNA: TGTGCCAGCAGTACCGGGACAGGGAGGGAGCAGTACTTC.